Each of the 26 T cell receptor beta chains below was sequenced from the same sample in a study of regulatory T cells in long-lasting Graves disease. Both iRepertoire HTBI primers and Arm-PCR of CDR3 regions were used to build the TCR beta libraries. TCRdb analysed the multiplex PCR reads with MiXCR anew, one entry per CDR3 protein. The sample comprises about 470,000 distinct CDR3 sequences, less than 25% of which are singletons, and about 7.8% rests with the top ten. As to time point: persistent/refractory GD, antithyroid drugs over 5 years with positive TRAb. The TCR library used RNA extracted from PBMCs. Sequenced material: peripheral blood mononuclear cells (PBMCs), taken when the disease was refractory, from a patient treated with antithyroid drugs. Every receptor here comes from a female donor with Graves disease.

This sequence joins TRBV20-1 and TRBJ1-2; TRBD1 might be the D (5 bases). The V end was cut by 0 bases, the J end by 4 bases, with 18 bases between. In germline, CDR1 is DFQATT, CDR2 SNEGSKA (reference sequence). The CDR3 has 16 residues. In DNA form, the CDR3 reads TGCAGTGCTAGAGATCTTTTCCGGCAGGGCCTCTATGGCTACACCTTC. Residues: CSARDLFRQGLYGYTF.

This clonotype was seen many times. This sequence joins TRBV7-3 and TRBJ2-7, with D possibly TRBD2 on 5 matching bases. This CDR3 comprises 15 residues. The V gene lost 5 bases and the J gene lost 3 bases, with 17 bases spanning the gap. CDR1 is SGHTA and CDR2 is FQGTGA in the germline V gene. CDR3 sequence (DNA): TGTGCCAGCAGCGCGACCCCGGGGTCGATCTACGAGCAGTACTTC. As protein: CASSATPGSIYEQYF.

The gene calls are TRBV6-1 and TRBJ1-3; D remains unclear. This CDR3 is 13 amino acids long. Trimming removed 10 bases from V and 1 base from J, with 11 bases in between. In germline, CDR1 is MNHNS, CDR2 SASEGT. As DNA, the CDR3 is TGTGCCACCCCAGCGGGGTCTGGAAACACCATATATTTT. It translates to CATPAGSGNTIYF.

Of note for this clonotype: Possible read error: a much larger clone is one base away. This CDR3 reads CASSLVGGPEYQYF. In DNA, the CDR3 is TGTGCCAGCAGCTTAGTGGGTGGCCCGGAGTATCAGTACTTC. The chain combines TRBV7-2 with TRBJ2-4, with D hard to call. V was trimmed by 1 base and J by 12 bases, leaving 16 bases between them. Germline CDR1 SGHTA, CDR2 FQGNSA. CDR3 size: 14 residues.

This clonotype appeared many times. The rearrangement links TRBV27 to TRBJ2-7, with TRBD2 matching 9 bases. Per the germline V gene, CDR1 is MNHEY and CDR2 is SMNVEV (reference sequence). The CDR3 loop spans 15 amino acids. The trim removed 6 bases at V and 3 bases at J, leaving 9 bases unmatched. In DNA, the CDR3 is TGTGCCAGCAGAGCTAGCGGGGAGCGCAACTACGAGCAGTACTTC. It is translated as CASRASGERNYEQYF.

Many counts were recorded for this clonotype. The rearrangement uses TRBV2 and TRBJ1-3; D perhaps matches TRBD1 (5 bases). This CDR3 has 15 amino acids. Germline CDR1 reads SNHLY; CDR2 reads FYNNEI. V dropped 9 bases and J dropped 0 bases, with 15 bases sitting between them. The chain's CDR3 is CASEGRLSSGNTIYF. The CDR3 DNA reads TGTGCCAGTGAGGGGCGCCTGTCCTCTGGAAACACCATATATTTT.

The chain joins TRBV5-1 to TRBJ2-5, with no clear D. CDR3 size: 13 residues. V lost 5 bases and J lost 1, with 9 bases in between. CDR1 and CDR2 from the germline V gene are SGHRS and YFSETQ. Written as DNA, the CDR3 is TGCGCCAGCAGTCCAGCCCGCCAAGAGACCCAGTACTTC. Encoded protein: CASSPARQETQYF. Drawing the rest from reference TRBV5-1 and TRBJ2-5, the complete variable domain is KAGVTQTPRYLIKTRGQQVTLSCSPISGHRSVSWYQQTPGQGLQFLFEYFSETQRNKGNFPGRFSGRQFSNSRSEMNVSTLELGDSALYLCASSPARQETQYFGPGTRLLVL.

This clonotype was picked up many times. CDR3 in DNA: TGCGCCAGCAGCTTAGTGGAGGATTTCGCCGAGCAGTACTTC. Translating gives CASSLVEDFAEQYF. This chain uses TRBV5-1 with TRBJ2-7, with D possibly matching TRBD2 (5 bases). With 2 bases removed from V and 6 bases from J, the gap between germline ends came to 15 bases. This CDR3 region has 14 residues. The germline V gene has CDR1 SGHRS and CDR2 YFSETQ. The whole variable domain, filled in from reference TRBV5-1 and TRBJ2-7, reads KAGVTQTPRYLIKTRGQQVTLSCSPISGHRSVSWYQQTPGQGLQFLFEYFSETQRNKGNFPGRFSGRQFSNSRSEMNVSTLELGDSALYLCASSLVEDFAEQYFGPGTRLTVT.

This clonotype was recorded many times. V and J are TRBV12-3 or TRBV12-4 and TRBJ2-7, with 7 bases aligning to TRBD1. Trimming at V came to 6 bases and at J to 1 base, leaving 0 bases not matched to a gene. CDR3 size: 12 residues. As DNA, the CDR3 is TGTGCCAGCAGGGGACAGTCCTACGAGCAGTACTTC. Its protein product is CASRGQSYEQYF.

The CDR3 coding sequence is TGCAGCGTTGAATCCGGACAGGGAAGTTCCTACGAGCAGTACTTC. Translation: CSVESGQGSSYEQYF. The chain has TRBV29-1 and TRBJ2-7; TRBD1 matches 8 bases. V gave up 2 bases and J gave up 1 base; unmatched junction bases: 7. In germline, CDR1 is SQVTM, CDR2 ANQGSEA. The CDR3 totals 15 residues.

The CDR3 nucleotides read TGTGCCAGCAGTGAAAGGGCTAGCGGGAGTAAGGGCTACGAGCAGTACTTC. It encodes CASSERASGSKGYEQYF. This chain joins TRBV2 and TRBJ2-7, with 10 bases that match TRBD2. This CDR3 is 17 amino acids long. V shed 2 bases, J shed 3 bases, and the junction held 10 bases outside the gene matches. Germline V gives CDR1 SNHLY, CDR2 FYNNEI.

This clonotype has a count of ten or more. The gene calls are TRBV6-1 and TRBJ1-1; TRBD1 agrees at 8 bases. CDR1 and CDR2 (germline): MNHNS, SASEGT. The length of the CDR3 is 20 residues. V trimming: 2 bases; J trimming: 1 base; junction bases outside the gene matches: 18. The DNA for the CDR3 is TGTGCCAGCAGTGAACATGCCCTAGGACAGGGATCTTTCTGGAACACTGAAGCTTTCTTT. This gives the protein CASSEHALGQGSFWNTEAFF.

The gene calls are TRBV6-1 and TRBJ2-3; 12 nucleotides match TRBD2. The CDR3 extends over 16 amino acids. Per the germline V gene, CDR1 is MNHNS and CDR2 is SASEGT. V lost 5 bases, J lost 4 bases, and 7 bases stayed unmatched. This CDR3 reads CASSPLAGGGSDTQYF. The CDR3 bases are TGTGCCAGCAGTCCACTAGCGGGAGGAGGGTCAGATACGCAGTATTTT.

In DNA form, the CDR3 reads TGCAGTGCTAGGGCTTCACAGGGTGTGAGGCAGCCCCAGCATTTT. This translates into CSARASQGVRQPQHF. The chain employs TRBV20-1 and TRBJ1-5; D possibly corresponds to TRBD1 (6 bases). The ends were cut back, 3 bases at V and 7 bases at J, with 19 bases in the middle. The CDR3 sequence is 15 residues long. Germline-derived CDR1 and CDR2 are DFQATT and SNEGSKA (reference sequence).

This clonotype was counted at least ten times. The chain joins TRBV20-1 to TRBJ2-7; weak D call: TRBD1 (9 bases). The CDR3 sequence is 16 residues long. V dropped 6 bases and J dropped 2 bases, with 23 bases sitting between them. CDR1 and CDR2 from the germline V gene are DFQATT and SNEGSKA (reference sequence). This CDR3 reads CSAPLVSGTGPYEQYF. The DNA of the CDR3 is TGCAGTGCCCCCCTGGTTAGCGGGACAGGGCCCTACGAGCAGTACTTC.

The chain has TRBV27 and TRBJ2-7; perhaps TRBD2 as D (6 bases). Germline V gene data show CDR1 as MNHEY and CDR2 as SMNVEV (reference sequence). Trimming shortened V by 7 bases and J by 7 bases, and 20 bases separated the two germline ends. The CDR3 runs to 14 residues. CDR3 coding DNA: TGTGCCAGCATGAGAGCAGGAGGGCCGTATGAGCAGTACTTC. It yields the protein CASMRAGGPYEQYF.

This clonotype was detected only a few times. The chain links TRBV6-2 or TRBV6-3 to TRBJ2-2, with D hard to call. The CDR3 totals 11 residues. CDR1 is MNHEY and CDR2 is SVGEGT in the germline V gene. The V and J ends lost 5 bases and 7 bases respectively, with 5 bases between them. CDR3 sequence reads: CASSRLGELFF. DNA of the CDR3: TGTGCCAGCAGTCGCCTCGGGGAGCTGTTTTTT.

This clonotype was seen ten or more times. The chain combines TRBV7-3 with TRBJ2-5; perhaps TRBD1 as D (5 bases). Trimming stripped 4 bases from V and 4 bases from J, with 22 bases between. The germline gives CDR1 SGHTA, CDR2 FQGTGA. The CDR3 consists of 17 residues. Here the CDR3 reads CASSSNRKRKWGETQYF. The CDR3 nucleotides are TGTGCCAGCAGCTCCAACAGGAAAAGGAAGTGGGGAGAGACCCAGTACTTC.

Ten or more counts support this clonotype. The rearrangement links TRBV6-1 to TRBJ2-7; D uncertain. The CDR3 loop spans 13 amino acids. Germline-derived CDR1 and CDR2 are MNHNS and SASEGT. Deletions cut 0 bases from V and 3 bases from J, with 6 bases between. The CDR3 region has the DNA TGTGCCAGCAGTGAAGCGTACGGCTACGAGCAGTACTTC. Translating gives CASSEAYGYEQYF.

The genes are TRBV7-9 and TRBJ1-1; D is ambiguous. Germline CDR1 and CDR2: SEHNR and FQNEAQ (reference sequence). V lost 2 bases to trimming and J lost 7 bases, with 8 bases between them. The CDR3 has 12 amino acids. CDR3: CASSLLPFEAFF. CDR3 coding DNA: TGTGCCAGCAGCTTACTCCCCTTTGAAGCTTTCTTT.

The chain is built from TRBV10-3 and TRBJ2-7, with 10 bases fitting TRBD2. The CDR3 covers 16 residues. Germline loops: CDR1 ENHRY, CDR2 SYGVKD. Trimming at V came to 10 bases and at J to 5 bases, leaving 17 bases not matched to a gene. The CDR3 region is CATSPRDSGRPNEQYF. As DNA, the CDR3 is TGTGCCACCTCCCCAAGAGATAGCGGGAGGCCCAACGAGCAGTACTTC.

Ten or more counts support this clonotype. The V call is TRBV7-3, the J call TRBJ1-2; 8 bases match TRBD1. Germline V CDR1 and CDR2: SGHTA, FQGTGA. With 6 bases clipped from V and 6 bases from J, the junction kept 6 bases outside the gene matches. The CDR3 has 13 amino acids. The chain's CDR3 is CASRQGQGHGYTF. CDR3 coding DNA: TGTGCCAGCAGGCAAGGACAGGGACATGGCTACACCTTC.

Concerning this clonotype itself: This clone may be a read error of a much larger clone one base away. CDR3 amino acids: CTSSLFYEQYF. The CDR3 DNA follows: TGTACCAGCAGCTTATTCTACGAGCAGTACTTC. The chain couples TRBV7-2 to TRBJ2-7, with D unresolved. From germline, CDR1 is SGHTA and CDR2 FQGNSA. Trimming stripped 2 bases from V and 3 bases from J, with 2 bases between. The CDR3 extends over 11 amino acids. Supplemented by reference TRBV7-2 and TRBJ2-7, the full variable domain reads GAGVSQSPSNKVTEKGKDVELRCDPISGHTALYWYRQSLGQGLEFLIYFQGNSAPDKSGLPSDRFSAERTGGSVSTLTIQRTQQEDSAVYLCTSSLFYEQYFGPGTRLTVT.

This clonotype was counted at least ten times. DNA of the CDR3: TGTGCCACCAGTGATTTCAGGACAGGGCGCACCGGGGAGCTGTTTTTT. It yields the protein CATSDFRTGRTGELFF. The V gene is TRBV24-1, the J gene TRBJ2-2; 8 nucleotides match TRBD1. Per the germline V gene, CDR1 is KGHDR and CDR2 is SFDVKD. This CDR3 comprises 16 residues. Trimming cost V 1 base and J 4 bases; bases outside gene matches: 4.

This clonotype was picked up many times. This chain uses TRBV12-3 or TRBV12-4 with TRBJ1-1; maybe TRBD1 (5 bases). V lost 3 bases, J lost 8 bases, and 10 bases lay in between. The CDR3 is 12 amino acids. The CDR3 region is CASSLGVGEAFF. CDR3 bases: TGTGCCAGCAGTTTGGGGGTAGGAGAAGCTTTCTTT.

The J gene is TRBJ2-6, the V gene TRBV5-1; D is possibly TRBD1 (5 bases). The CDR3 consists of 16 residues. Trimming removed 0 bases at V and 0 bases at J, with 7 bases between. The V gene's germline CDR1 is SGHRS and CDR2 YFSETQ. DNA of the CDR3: TGCGCCAGCAGCTTGGACACAGGCTCTGGGGCCAACGTCCTGACTTTC. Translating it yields CASSLDTGSGANVLTF.